The sequence of this T cell receptor beta chain was determined in a study of blood T cell repertoires in COVID-19. Assay: immunoSEQ multiplex PCR; the TCRdb copy retains only in-frame clones and omits some. The sample consists of 350,000 to 500,000 clones, 70% to 90% of them appearing once. Trimming stripped 8 bases from V and 3 bases from J, with 14 bases between. CDR1 and CDR2 from the germline V gene are MNHEY and SMNVEV (reference sequence). The CDR3 sequence is 13 residues long. This sequence was found in a woman aged 18-30 years who had been exposed to COVID-19. Input material: PBMCs or T cells enriched from blood (not recorded which). V usage is TRBV27 and J usage is TRBJ2-7; D may be TRBD1 (5 bases). The DNA of the CDR3 is TGTGCCAGCTTCGGGTTCAGGGACTACGAGCAGTACTTC. Translated: CASFGFRDYEQYF.